This record looks at one TCR beta chain sequence and its context. How the authors handled the data: How many nucleated cells were present was estimated from reference gene primer amplification. Libraries were prepared by immunoSEQ multiplex PCR; TCRdb keeps only in-frame clonotypes and omits some of them. D and trimming come from the DNA, and the V and J calls and clone size come from that table. In the table there are 40,000 to 50,000 clones, 85% to 90% of which are singletons. This CDR3 comprises 13 residues. The germline V and J ends were trimmed by 7 bases and 3 bases, with 13 bases remaining between them. CDR1 is SNHLY, CDR2 FYNNEI, per germline. This specimen belongs to a study of blood T cell repertoires in COVID-19. About the study: COVID-19 samples from acute and convalescent phases originated in the United States, Italy and Spain. Sources were T cells, B-cell-depleted T cells, or PBMCs; the material itself was cDNA or gDNA.

The chain joins TRBV2 to TRBJ2-7, with a possible D match to TRBD2 (5 bases). The TCR was taken from a human donor in a cohort sampled during active COVID-19. Source material: peripheral blood. CDR3 in amino acids: CASINRERYEQYF. The CDR3 bases are TGTGCCAGCATTAACCGGGAACGCTACGAGCAGTACTTC.